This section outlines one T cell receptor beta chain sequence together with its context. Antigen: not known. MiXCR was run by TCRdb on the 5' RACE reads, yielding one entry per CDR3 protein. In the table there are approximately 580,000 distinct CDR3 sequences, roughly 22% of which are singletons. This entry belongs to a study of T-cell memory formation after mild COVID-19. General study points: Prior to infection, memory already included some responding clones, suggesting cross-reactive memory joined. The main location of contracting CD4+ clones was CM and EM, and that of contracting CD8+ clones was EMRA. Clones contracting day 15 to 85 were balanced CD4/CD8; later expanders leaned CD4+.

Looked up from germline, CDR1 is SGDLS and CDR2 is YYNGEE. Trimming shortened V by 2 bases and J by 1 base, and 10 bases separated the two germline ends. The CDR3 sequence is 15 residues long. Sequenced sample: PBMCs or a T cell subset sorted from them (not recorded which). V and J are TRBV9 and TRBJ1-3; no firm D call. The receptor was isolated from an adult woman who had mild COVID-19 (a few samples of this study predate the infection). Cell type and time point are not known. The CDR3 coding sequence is TGTGCCAGCAGCGTGGCGACGGGGTCTGGAAACACCATATATTTT. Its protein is CASSVATGSGNTIYF. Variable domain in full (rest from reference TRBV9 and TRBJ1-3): DSGVTQTPKHLITATGQRVTLRCSPRSGDLSVYWYQQSLDQGLQFLIQYYNGEERAKGNILERFSAQQFPDLHSELNLSSLELGDSALYFCASSVATGSGNTIYFGEGSWLTVV.